This T cell receptor (beta chain) was recovered during a study of human T cells and chemical hapten exposure. CDR1 is SGHTA, CDR2 FQGNSA, per germline. Trimming removed 4 bases from V and 5 bases from J; junction bases left unmatched: 3. This CDR3 is built from 15 residues. Original processing notes: Per sample, the median was about 88,000 TCRs, with values from roughly 23,000 to 700,000. MiXCR was run by TCRdb on the RACE reads, yielding one entry per CDR3 protein. TCRdb assigned the V and J calls; the authors' analysis was not used. The table records approximately 350,000 distinct CDR3 sequences, around 7% of them present only once. The time point denotes: patch test 1, 2 weeks after DPC sensitization. Treatment denoted: therapeutic diphenylcyclopropenone sensitization with weekly scalp DPC.

The input for sequencing was whole blood, taken in connection with sensitization to the hapten diphenylcyclopropenone (DPC). This chain connects TRBV7-2 to TRBJ2-1; TRBD2 matches at 12 bases. The TCR originated in a young woman with alopecia areata. Some clones in this sample may be carry-over from other donors' samples. CDR3: CASSSRTSGDNEQFF. CDR3 sequence (DNA): TGTGCCAGCAGCTCACGGACTAGCGGGGACAATGAGCAGTTCTTC.